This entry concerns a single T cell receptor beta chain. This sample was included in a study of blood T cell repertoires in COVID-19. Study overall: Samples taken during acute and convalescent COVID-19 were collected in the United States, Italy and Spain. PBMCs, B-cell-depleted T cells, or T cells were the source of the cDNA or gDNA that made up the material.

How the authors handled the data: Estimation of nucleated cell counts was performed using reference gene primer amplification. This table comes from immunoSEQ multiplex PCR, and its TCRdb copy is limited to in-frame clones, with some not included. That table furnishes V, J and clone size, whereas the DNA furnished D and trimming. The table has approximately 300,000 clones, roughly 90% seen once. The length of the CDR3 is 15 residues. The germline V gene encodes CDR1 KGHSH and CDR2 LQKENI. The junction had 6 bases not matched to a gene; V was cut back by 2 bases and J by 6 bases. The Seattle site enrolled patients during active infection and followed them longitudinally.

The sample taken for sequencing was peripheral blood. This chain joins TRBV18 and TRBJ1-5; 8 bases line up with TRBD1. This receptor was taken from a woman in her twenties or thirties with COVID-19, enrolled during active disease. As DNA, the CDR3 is TGTGCCAGCTCACCATCTACAGGGGGGGTTCAGCCCCAGCATTTT. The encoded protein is CASSPSTGGVQPQHF.